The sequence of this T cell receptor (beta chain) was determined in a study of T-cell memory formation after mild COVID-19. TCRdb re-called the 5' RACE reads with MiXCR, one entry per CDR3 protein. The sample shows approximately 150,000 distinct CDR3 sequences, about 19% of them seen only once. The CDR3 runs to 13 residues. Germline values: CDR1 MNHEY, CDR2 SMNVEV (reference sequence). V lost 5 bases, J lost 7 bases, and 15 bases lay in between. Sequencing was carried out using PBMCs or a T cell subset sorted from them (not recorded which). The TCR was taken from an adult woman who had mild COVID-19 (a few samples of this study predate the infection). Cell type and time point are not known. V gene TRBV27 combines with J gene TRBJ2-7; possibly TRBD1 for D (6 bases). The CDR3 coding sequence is TGTGCCAGCAGTACAAGAGACAGGCGGGAGCAGTACTTC. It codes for CASSTRDRREQYF.